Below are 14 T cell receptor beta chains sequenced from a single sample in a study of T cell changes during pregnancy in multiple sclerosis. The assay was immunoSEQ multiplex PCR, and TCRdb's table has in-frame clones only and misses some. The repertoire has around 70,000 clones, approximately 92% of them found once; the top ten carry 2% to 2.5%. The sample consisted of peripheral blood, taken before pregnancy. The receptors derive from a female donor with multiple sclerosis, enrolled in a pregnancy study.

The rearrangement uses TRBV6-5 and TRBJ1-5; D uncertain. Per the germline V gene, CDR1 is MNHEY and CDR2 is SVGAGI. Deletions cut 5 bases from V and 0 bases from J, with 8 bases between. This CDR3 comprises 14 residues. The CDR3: CASSAQVSNQPQHF. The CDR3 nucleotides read TGTGCCAGCAGTGCCCAGGTTAGCAATCAGCCCCAGCATTTT.

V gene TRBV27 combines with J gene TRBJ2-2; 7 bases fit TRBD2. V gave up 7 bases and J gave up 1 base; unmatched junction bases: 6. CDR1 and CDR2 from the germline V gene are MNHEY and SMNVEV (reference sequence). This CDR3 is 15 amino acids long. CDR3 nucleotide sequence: TGTGCCAGCAAGTTTTCTAGCGGGAACACCGGGGAGCTGTTTTTT. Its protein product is CASKFSSGNTGELFF.

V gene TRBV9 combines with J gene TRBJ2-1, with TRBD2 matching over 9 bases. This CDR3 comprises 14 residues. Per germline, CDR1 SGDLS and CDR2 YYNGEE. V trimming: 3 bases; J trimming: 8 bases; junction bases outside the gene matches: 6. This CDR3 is CASSESGLAYEQFF. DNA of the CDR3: TGTGCCAGCAGCGAGAGTGGACTAGCGTATGAGCAGTTCTTC.

The CDR3 is CASSLTGRPYNEQFF. For the CDR3, the DNA is TGTGCCAGCAGTCTGACAGGGAGGCCCTACAATGAGCAGTTCTTC. The chain links TRBV6-1 to TRBJ2-1; the D gene is possibly TRBD1 (7 bases). The CDR3 totals 15 residues. In germline, CDR1 is MNHNS, CDR2 SASEGT. Trimming took 5 bases from V and 2 from J, leaving 13 bases between them.

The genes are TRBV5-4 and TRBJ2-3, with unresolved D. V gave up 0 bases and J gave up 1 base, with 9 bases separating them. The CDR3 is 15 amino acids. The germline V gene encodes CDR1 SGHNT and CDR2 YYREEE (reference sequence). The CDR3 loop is CASSLEQSRTDTQYF. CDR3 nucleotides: TGTGCCAGCAGCTTGGAACAGAGCCGCACAGATACGCAGTATTTT.

The CDR3 region has the DNA TGTGCCAGTAAGGAGGCAGGATCCAACTATGGCTACACCTTC. Amino acids: CASKEAGSNYGYTF. The chain is built from TRBV19 and TRBJ1-2; the D is unclear. Trimming took 7 bases from V and 2 from J, leaving 14 bases between them. This CDR3 comprises 14 residues. Germline V gene data show CDR1 as LNHDA and CDR2 as SQIVND (reference sequence).

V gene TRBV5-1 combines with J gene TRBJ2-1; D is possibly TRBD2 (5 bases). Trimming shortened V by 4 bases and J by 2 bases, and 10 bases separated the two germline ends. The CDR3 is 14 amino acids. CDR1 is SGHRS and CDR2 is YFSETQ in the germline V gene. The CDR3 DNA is TGCGCCAGCAGCGCCCTCGGGACCTACAATGAGCAGTTCTTC. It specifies CASSALGTYNEQFF.

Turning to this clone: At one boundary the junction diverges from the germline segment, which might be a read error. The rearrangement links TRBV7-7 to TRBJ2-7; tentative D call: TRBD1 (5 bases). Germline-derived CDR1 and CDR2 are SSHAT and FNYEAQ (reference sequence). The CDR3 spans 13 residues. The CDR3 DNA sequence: TGTGCTAGCAGCTTAGTCTTAGGGGTTGAGCAGTACTTC. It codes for CASSLVLGVEQYF.

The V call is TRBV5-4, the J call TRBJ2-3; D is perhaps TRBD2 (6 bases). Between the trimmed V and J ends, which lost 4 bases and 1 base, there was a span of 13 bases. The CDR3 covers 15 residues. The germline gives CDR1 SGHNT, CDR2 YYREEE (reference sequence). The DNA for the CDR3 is TGTGCCAGCAGCCTAGAGCGGGCCCGCACAGATACGCAGTATTTT. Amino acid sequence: CASSLERARTDTQYF.

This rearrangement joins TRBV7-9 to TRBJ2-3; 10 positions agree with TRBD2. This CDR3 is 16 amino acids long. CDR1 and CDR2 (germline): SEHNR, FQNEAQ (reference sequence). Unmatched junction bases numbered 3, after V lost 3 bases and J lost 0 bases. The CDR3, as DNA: TGTGCCAGCAGCTTGTGGACTAGCGGCAGCACAGATACGCAGTATTTT. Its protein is CASSLWTSGSTDTQYF.

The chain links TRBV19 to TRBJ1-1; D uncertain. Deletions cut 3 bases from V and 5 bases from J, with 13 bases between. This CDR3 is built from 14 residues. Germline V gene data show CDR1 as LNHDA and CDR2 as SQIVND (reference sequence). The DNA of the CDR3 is TGTGCCAGTAGTATTGAGGGCATGGGGACTGAAGCTTTCTTT. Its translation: CASSIEGMGTEAFF.

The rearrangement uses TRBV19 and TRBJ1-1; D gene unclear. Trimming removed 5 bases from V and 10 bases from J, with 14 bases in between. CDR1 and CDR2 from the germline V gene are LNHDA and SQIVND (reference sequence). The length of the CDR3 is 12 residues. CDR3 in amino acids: CASSPGVSRAFF. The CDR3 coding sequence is TGTGCCAGTAGTCCCGGGGTCTCCCGAGCTTTCTTT.

The CDR3 loop reads CASSEGGRYTEAFF. The DNA of the CDR3 is TGTGCCAGCAGTGAAGGAGGGCGCTACACTGAAGCTTTCTTT. The chain uses TRBV6-4 and TRBJ1-1; unclear D gene. In germline, CDR1 is MRHNA, CDR2 SNTAGT. The CDR3 is 14 residues long. Trimming shortened V by 3 bases and J by 3 bases, and 11 bases separated the two germline ends.

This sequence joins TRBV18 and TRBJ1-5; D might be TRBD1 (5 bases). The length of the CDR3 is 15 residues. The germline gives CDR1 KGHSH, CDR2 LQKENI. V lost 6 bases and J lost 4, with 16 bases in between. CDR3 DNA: TGTGCCAGCTCCCGCGATTCGGGGGGTAATCAGCCCCAGCATTTT. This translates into CASSRDSGGNQPQHF.